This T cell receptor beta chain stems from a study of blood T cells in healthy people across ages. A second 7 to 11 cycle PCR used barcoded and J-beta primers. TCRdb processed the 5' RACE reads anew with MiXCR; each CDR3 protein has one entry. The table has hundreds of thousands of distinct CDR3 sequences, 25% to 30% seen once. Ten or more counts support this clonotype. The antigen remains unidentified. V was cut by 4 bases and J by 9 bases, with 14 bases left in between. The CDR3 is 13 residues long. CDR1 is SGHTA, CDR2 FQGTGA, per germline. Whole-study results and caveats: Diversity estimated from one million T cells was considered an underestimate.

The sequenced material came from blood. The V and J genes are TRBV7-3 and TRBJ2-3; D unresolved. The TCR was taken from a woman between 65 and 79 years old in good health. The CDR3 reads CASSSNQRTTQYF. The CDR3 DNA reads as TGTGCCAGCAGCTCCAATCAACGAACGACGCAGTATTTT.